This T cell receptor (beta chain) originates from a study of early T cells in non-severe SARS-CoV-2 infection. The overall study: Whole-blood bulk RNA, unsorted, was sequenced, and chains were unpaired. Study conclusions and caveats: Using VDJdb, the matching emphasized anti-spike CD8 responses while missing private and CD4 specificities.

The TCR library protocol attached unique molecular identifiers to the individual cDNA molecules. TCRdb redid the calling of the 5' RACE reads with MiXCR, one entry per CDR3 protein. The sample carries 80,000 to 100,000 distinct CDR3 sequences, 11% recorded once. A word on this clonotype: What it binds is unknown.

There are 16 residues in the CDR3. CDR1 KGHDR and CDR2 SFDVKD come from the germline V gene. V lost 6 bases and J lost 3, with 14 bases in between. This clonotype was sampled from an adult who was a healthcare worker with PCR-confirmed SARS-CoV-2 infection or an uninfected control (not recorded which). The chain recombines TRBV24-1 with TRBJ1-6, with D perhaps TRBD1 (6 bases). The material sequenced was whole blood, taken at baseline. CDR3 sequence (DNA): TGTGCCACCAGTTTCGGGACACCCTACTATAATTCACCCCTCCACTTT. This gives the protein CATSFGTPYYNSPLHF.